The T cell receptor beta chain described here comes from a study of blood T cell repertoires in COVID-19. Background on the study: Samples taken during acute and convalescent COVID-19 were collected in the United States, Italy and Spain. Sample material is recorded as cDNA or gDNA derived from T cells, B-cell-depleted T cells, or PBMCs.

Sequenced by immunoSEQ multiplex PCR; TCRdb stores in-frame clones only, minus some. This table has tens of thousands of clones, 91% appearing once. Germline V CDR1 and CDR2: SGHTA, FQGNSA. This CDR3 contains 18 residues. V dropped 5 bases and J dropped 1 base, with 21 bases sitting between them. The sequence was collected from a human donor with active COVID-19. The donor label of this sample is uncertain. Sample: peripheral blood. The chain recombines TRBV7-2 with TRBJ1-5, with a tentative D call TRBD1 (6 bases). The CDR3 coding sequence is TGTGCCAGCAGCCTCGGGTTTAGGGGGACGTCGAGCAATCAGCCCCAGCATTTT. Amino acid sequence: CASSLGFRGTSSNQPQHF.